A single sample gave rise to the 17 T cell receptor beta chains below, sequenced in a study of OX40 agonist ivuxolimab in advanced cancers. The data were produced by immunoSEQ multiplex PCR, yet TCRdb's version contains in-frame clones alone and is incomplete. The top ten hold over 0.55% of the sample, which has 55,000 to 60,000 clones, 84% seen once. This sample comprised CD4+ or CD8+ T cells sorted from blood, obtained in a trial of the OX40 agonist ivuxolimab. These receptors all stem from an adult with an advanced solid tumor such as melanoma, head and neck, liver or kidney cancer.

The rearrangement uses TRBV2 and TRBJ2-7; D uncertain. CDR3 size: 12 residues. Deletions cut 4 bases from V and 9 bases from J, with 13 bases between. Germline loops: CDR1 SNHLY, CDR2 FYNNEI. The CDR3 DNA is TGTGCCAGCAGTGCATCGGTGAAGGGGCAGTACTTC. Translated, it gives CASSASVKGQYF.

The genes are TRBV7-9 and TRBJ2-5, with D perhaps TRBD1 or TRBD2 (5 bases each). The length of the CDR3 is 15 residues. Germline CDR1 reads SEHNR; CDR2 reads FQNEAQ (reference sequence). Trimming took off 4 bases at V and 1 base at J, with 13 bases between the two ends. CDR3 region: CASSSTLGVQETQYF. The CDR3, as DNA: TGTGCCAGCAGCTCGACTTTGGGGGTCCAAGAGACCCAGTACTTC.

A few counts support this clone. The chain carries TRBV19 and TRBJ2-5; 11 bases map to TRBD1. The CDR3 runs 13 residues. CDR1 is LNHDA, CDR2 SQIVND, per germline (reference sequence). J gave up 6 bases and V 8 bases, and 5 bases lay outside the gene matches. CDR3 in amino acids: CASGGQGVKTQYF. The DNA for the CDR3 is TGTGCCAGTGGGGGACAGGGGGTGAAGACCCAGTACTTC.

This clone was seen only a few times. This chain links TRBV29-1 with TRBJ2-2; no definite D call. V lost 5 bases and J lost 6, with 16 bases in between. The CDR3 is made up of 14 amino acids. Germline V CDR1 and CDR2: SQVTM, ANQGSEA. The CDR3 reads CSVKGGVSPGELFF. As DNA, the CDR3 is TGCAGCGTTAAGGGTGGGGTTTCCCCCGGGGAGCTGTTTTTT.

The CDR3 here is CATSRGQNYGYTF. The CDR3 DNA reads TGTGCCACCAGCAGAGGACAGAACTATGGCTACACCTTC. The chain has TRBV15 and TRBJ1-2; the D gene is possibly TRBD1 (5 bases). Per the germline V gene, CDR1 is LNHNV and CDR2 is YYDKDF (reference sequence). The CDR3 runs to 13 residues. V was trimmed by 1 base and J by 2 bases, leaving 5 bases between them.

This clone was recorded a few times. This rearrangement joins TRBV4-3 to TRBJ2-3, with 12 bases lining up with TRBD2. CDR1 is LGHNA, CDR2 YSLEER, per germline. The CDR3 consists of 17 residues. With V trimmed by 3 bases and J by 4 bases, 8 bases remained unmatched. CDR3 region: CASSHGRLAGVADTQYF. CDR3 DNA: TGCGCCAGCAGCCATGGAAGACTAGCGGGGGTTGCAGATACGCAGTATTTT.

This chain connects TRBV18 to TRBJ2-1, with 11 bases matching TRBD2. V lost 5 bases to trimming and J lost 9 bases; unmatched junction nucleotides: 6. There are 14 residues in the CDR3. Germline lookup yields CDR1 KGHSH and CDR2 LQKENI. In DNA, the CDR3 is TGTGCCAGCTCAACCCTAGCGGGAGGAATTGAGCAGTTCTTC. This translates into CASSTLAGGIEQFF.

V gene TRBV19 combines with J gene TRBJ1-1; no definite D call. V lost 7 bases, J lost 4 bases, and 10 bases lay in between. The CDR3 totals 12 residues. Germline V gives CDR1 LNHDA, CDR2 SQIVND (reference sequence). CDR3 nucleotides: TGTGCCAGTACCGGACTCAGCACTGAAGCTTTCTTT. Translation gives CASTGLSTEAFF.

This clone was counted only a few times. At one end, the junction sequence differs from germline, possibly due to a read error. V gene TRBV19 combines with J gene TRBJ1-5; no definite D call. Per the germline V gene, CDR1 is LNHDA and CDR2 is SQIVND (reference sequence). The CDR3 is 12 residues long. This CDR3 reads CASSISRTLFFF. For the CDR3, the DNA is TGTGCCAGTAGTATCTCAAGGACCTTATTCTTTTTT. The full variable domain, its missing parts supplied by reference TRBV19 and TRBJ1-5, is DGGITQSPKYLFRKEGQNVTLSCEQNLNHDAMYWYRQDPGQGLRLIYYSQIVNDFQKGDIAEGYSVSREKKESFPLTVTSAQKNPTAFYLCASSISRTLFFFGDGTRLSIL.

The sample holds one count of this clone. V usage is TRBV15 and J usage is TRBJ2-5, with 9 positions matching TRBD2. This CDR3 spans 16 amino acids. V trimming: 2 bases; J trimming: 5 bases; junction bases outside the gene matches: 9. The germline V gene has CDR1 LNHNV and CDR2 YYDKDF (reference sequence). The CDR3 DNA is TGTGCCACCAGCAGAAGAACAGCGGGAGGAGGGGAGACCCAGTACTTC. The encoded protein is CATSRRTAGGGETQYF.

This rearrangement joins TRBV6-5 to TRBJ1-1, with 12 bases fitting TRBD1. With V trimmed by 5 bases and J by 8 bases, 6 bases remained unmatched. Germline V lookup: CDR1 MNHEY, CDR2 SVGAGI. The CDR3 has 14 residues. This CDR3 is CASSRGQGAREAFF. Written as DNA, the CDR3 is TGTGCCAGCAGTAGGGGACAGGGGGCGCGGGAAGCTTTCTTT.

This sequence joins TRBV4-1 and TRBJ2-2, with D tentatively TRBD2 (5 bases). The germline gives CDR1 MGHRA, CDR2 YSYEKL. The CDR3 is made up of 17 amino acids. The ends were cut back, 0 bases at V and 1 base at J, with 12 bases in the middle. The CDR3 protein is CASSQDPTMMNTGELFF. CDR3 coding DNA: TGCGCCAGCAGCCAAGACCCGACTATGATGAACACCGGGGAGCTGTTTTTT.

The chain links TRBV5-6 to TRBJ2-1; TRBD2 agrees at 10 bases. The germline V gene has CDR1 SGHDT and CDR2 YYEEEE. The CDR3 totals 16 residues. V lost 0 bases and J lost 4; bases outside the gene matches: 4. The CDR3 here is CASSLGSGLAYNEQFF. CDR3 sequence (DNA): TGTGCCAGCAGCTTGGGGTCGGGACTAGCGTACAATGAGCAGTTCTTC.

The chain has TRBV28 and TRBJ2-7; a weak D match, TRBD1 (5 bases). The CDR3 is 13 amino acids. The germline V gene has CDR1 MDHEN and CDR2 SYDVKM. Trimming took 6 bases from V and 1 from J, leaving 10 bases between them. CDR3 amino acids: CASSHHRSYEQYF. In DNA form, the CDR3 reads TGTGCCAGCAGCCACCACAGGTCCTACGAGCAGTACTTC.

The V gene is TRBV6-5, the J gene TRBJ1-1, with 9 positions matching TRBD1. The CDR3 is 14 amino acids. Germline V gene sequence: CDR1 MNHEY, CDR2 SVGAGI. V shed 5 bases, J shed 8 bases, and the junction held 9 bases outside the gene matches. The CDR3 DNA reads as TGTGCCAGCAGTCGACGGACAGGGGTGAGGGAAGCTTTCTTT. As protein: CASSRRTGVREAFF.

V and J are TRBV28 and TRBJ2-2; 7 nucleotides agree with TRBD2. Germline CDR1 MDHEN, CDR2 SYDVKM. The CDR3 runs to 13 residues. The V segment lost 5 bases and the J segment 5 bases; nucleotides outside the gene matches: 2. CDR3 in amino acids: CASSAGETGELFF. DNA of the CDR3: TGTGCCAGCAGTGCGGGAGAAACCGGGGAGCTGTTTTTT.

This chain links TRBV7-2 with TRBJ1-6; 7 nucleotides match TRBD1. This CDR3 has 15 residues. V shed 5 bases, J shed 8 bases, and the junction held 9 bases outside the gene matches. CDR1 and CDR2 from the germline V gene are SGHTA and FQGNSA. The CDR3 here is CASSPQTGMDSPLHF. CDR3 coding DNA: TGTGCCAGCAGCCCCCAGACAGGGATGGATTCACCCCTCCACTTT.